The sequence of this T cell receptor (beta chain) was determined in a study of OX40 agonist ivuxolimab in advanced cancers. The overall study: Partial responses occurred in Three dose-escalation patients, one with hepatocellular carcinoma and two with cutaneous melanoma. Study results and limitations: Within 6 weeks, CD4+ and CD8+ blood T cells expanded clonally at 0.1 to 3.0 mg/kg. On average, CD8+ T cells had more expanded clones than CD4+.

With respect to this clone: Its antigen is not known.

TCRdb's copy holds only in-frame clones and misses some; the assay was immunoSEQ multiplex PCR. The table lists fewer than 65,000 clones, about nine tenths of them singletons, with under 20% in the top ten. Blood got drawn at baseline, again on cycle 4 day 1, and then on cycle 7 day 1. CDR3 length: 14 residues. CDR1 and CDR2 from the germline V gene are MNHEY and SVGAGI. V shed 2 bases and J shed 4 bases, with 8 bases lying between them. The chain joins TRBV6-5 to TRBJ2-2; tentative D call: TRBD1 (5 bases). Specimen: CD4+ or CD8+ T cells sorted from blood, collected in a trial of the OX40 agonist ivuxolimab. This TCR derives from an adult with an advanced solid tumor such as melanoma, head and neck, liver or kidney cancer. DNA of the CDR3: TGTGCCAGCAGTTACGGTGGGGCCACCGGGGAGCTGTTTTTT. Translated: CASSYGGATGELFF.